These 18 T cell receptor beta chains came from one sample sequenced in a study of cytomegalovirus exposure and HLA in healthy donors (dated by TCRdb to 2015 to 2018). The receptor library was made with the immunoSEQ multiplex PCR assay. A mixture of 60 forward primers for TCR Vbeta segments and 13 reverse primers for TCR Jbeta segments was used in the multiplex PCR. What TCRdb holds here is the immuneACCESS table cut down to in-frame rearrangements. Part of the clones is not present; checked against another copy, under half of the missing clones reflect an unresolved V gene, and the others are unexplained. A total of 120,000 or so clones appear in this sample, roughly 80% of them only once. The top ten clonotypes cover around 20% of the sample. Sequencing input: PBMCs. Receptors originate from a man younger than 30 in good health and CMV-seropositive.

The chain combines TRBV5-1 with TRBJ2-3, with TRBD2 matching 12 bases. Germline loops: CDR1 SGHRS, CDR2 YFSETQ. Losses at the gene ends were 3 bases for V and 5 bases for J; bases not matched to a gene: 7. This CDR3 is built from 16 residues. This chain's CDR3 is CASSSRLAGAGDTQYF. The CDR3, as DNA: TGCGCCAGCAGCTCACGACTAGCGGGGGCCGGAGATACGCAGTATTTT.

The chain uses TRBV28 and TRBJ2-1; 11 bases are shared with TRBD2. The CDR3 has 14 residues. CDR1 MDHEN and CDR2 SYDVKM come from the germline V gene. V shed 8 bases and J 8 bases; nucleotides not matched to a gene: 8. Here the CDR3 reads CASSSGGTSYEQFF. The CDR3 DNA reads TGTGCCAGCTCTAGCGGGGGGACTTCGTATGAGCAGTTCTTC. Together with reference TRBV28 and TRBJ2-1, the CDR3 gives the full variable domain: DVKVTQSSRYLVKRTGEKVFLECVQDMDHENMFWYRQDPGLGLRLIYFSYDVKMKEKGDIPEGYSVSREKKERFSLILESASTNQTSMYLCASSSGGTSYEQFFGPGTRLTVL.

The V call is TRBV5-6, the J call TRBJ2-7; 8 nucleotides line up with TRBD1. With 5 bases clipped from V and 3 bases from J, the junction kept 10 bases outside the gene matches. The V gene's germline CDR1 is SGHDT and CDR2 YYEEEE. The CDR3 sequence is 15 residues long. CDR3 amino acids: CASSRGQGLLYEQYF. The CDR3 nucleotides are TGTGCCAGCAGTCGAGGACAGGGATTACTCTACGAGCAGTACTTC.

This chain joins TRBV9 and TRBJ2-7, with D possibly matching TRBD1 (6 bases). V lost 3 bases and J lost 0, with 16 bases in between. Germline lookup yields CDR1 SGDLS and CDR2 YYNGEE. This CDR3 comprises 16 residues. The CDR3 is CASSAGQGKGSYEQYF. In DNA form, the CDR3 reads TGTGCCAGCAGCGCCGGGCAGGGGAAAGGCTCCTACGAGCAGTACTTC.

The V and J genes are TRBV5-4 and TRBJ1-1; no definite D call. Trimming shortened V by 2 bases and J by 2 bases, and 4 bases separated the two germline ends. The CDR3 sequence is 12 residues long. Germline V lookup: CDR1 SGHNT, CDR2 YYREEE (reference sequence). CDR3 nucleotide sequence: TGTGCCAGCAGCTTCCTCAACACTGAAGCTTTCTTT. The encoded protein is CASSFLNTEAFF.

V gene TRBV5-8 combines with J gene TRBJ2-2; 10 bases map to TRBD1. The CDR3 consists of 15 residues. The V segment lost 6 bases and the J segment 4 bases; nucleotides outside the gene matches: 6. From germline, CDR1 is SGHTS and CDR2 YDEGEE. The DNA for the CDR3 is TGTGCCAGCAACCCGGGACAGGGGCCCACCGGGGAGCTGTTTTTT. It yields the protein CASNPGQGPTGELFF.

This clone was recorded once. The rearrangement joins TRBV4-1 to TRBJ2-5, with D perhaps TRBD2 (5 bases). Germline V gene data show CDR1 as MGHRA and CDR2 as YSYEKL. The CDR3 is 14 residues long. V was pared by 3 bases and J by 2 bases, with 10 bases between. Written as DNA, the CDR3 is TGCGCCAGCAGCCAGTCGAGGGTTCAAGAGACCCAGTACTTC. Its translation is CASSQSRVQETQYF.

CDR3 nucleotide sequence: TGTGCCAGCAGTGGGACAGGGGACACAGATACGCAGTATTTT. Translated: CASSGTGDTDTQYF. The rearrangement links TRBV25-1 to TRBJ2-3; the match to TRBD1 covers 9 bases. The junction had 1 base not matched to a gene; V was cut back by 4 bases and J by 2 bases. The CDR3 is 14 amino acids. Germline CDR1 MGHDK, CDR2 SYGVNS. The variable domain in full, completed from reference TRBV25-1 and TRBJ2-3, reads EADIYQTPRYLVIGTGKKITLECSQTMGHDKMYWYQQDPGMELHLIHYSYGVNSTEKGDLSSESTVSRIRTEHFPLTLESARPSHTSQYLCASSGTGDTDTQYFGPGTRLTVL.

The chain recombines TRBV6-1 with TRBJ1-5; TRBD1 might be the D (5 bases). CDR3 length: 14 residues. CDR1 and CDR2 (germline): MNHNS, SASEGT. Deletions cut 4 bases from V and 7 bases from J, with 14 bases between. The CDR3 here is CASSVRGIEQPQHF. The CDR3 DNA reads TGTGCCAGCAGTGTTCGGGGGATCGAGCAGCCCCAGCATTTT.

CDR3 residues: CASSLANEVMAGNQPQHF. CDR3 nucleotides: TGTGCCAGCAGCTTGGCCAACGAGGTAATGGCTGGCAATCAGCCCCAGCATTTT. V and J are TRBV5-8 and TRBJ1-5; D remains unclear. Germline CDR1 is SGHTS and CDR2 is YDEGEE. The V gene lost 0 bases and the J gene lost 2 bases, with 18 bases spanning the gap. This CDR3 comprises 18 residues.

J is TRBJ2-1 and V is TRBV9, with 8 positions matching TRBD2. Germline V gives CDR1 SGDLS, CDR2 YYNGEE. J gave up 8 bases and V 6 bases, and 7 bases lay outside the gene matches. The CDR3 sequence is 13 residues long. The CDR3 DNA reads as TGTGCCAGCAACCGGGGGGGTGAAGATGAGCAGTTCTTC. Translating gives CASNRGGEDEQFF.

CDR3 sequence (DNA): TGTGCCACAACTGGGGCCGGGAATGAGCAGTTCTTC. Residues: CATTGAGNEQFF. The chain joins TRBV19 to TRBJ2-1, with D possibly matching TRBD1 (5 bases). Trimming removed 10 bases at V and 7 bases at J, with 14 bases between. This CDR3 has 12 amino acids. Germline loops: CDR1 LNHDA, CDR2 SQIVND (reference sequence).

The chain carries TRBV28 and TRBJ1-5; D gene unclear. Germline lookup yields CDR1 MDHEN and CDR2 SYDVKM. The V gene lost 3 bases and the J gene lost 6 bases, with 6 bases spanning the gap. There are 12 residues in the CDR3. The CDR3 protein is CASSLVGQPQHF. The CDR3 DNA sequence: TGTGCCAGCAGTTTGGTCGGTCAGCCCCAGCATTTT.

This chain links TRBV9 with TRBJ1-1, with D perhaps TRBD1 (5 bases). This CDR3 has 15 amino acids. V was pared by 4 bases and J by 8 bases, with 21 bases between. From germline, CDR1 is SGDLS and CDR2 YYNGEE. As DNA, the CDR3 is TGTGCCAGCAGCCCCCGACAGACGGCGGCCGAAGAAGCTTTCTTT. Its translation is CASSPRQTAAEEAFF.

This clone has only one observation. This chain links TRBV10-2 with TRBJ2-5, with 8 bases aligning to TRBD2. Per germline, CDR1 WSHSY and CDR2 SAAADI. The CDR3 runs 13 residues. V lost 7 bases and J lost 6; bases outside the gene matches: 7. The CDR3 protein is CASTSGGGQTQYF. The CDR3 DNA is TGCGCCAGCACCTCCGGCGGGGGGCAGACCCAGTACTTC.

The rearrangement uses TRBV5-6 and TRBJ1-5; D not resolved. The CDR3 is 13 amino acids. Germline V gene lookup returns CDR1 SGHDT and CDR2 YYEEEE. The V gene lost 2 bases and the J gene lost 7 bases, with 10 bases spanning the gap. The CDR3 DNA follows: TGTGCCAGCAGCTTAGGAAGCGGGCAGCCCCAGCATTTT. This sequence encodes CASSLGSGQPQHF. Combining the CDR3 with reference TRBV5-6 and TRBJ1-5 gives the whole variable domain DAGVTQSPTHLIKTRGQQVTLRCSPKSGHDTVSWYQQALGQGPQFIFQYYEEEERQRGNFPDRFSGHQFPNYSSELNVNALLLGDSALYLCASSLGSGQPQHFGDGTRLSIL.

This clone showed up just a few times. The chain employs TRBV6-5 and TRBJ1-1; unclear D gene. The CDR3 length is 12 residues. The V and J ends lost 6 bases and 4 bases respectively, with 9 bases between them. In germline, CDR1 is MNHEY, CDR2 SVGAGI. The DNA for the CDR3 is TGTGCCAGCAGCTCTGCCGGCACTGAAGCTTTCTTT. As protein: CASSSAGTEAFF.

The sample holds one count of this clone. Here the CDR3 reads CASSQESSGVYEQYF. CDR3 sequence (DNA): TGTGCCAGCAGCCAAGAATCTAGCGGGGTCTACGAGCAGTACTTC. The chain combines TRBV4-2 with TRBJ2-7; 9 bases map to TRBD2. Germline V gene data show CDR1 as LGHNA and CDR2 as YNFKEQ. V shed 0 bases, J shed 3 bases, and the junction held 3 bases outside the gene matches. The CDR3 sequence is 15 residues long.